These T cell receptor beta chains were read from a single sample in a study of identical twins. One entry per CDR3 protein results from TCRdb running MiXCR on the 5' RACE reads. The sample lists hundreds of thousands of distinct CDR3 sequences, approximately 13% occurring once. The sample was also linked to a second study, of yellow fever vaccine responses in identical twins.

The specimen was PBMCs. The receptors come from a woman aged 18 to 35 in good health. Each CDR3 is given with its conserved first and last residue. The D gene is left open where the match is weak. Expanded clones get a size class; other rows say once, few or many, or leave the size out.

TRBV15	TRBJ1-6	-	-	CATSRETVISGSPLHF	TGTGCCACCAGCAGAGAGACAGTTATATCGGGGTCACCCCTCCACTTT
TRBV11-2	TRBJ2-1	-	TRBD1	CASSPSGGQGSYNEQFF	TGTGCCAGCAGCCCCTCAGGGGGACAGGGCTCCTACAATGAGCAGTTCTTC
TRBV5-6	TRBJ2-3	-	TRBD1	CASRDRGLLDTQYF	TGTGCCAGCAGGGACAGGGGGCTTTTAGATACGCAGTATTTT
TRBV6-5	TRBJ1-6	-	-	CASSYRQGNSPLHF	TGTGCCAGCAGTTACAGGCAGGGAAATTCACCCCTCCACTTT
TRBV2	TRBJ2-3	few	-	CASIFSGAGTQYF	TGTGCCAGCATTTTCTCAGGGGCGGGTACGCAGTATTTT
TRBV7-9	TRBJ2-1	-	TRBD2	CASSPRGVAGYNEQFF	TGTGCCAGCAGCCCACGGGGGGTAGCAGGGTACAATGAGCAGTTCTTC
TRBV14	TRBJ2-2	many	-	CASSHRGNTGELFF	TGTGCCAGCAGCCACAGGGGTAACACCGGGGAGCTGTTTTTT
TRBV3-1	TRBJ2-7	-	-	CASSQGFSSYEQYF	TGTGCCAGCAGCCAGGGATTTAGCTCCTACGAGCAGTACTTC
TRBV28	TRBJ2-4	many	TRBD1	CASSQGQGKNIQYF	TGTGCCAGCAGCCAAGGACAGGGGAAAAACATTCAGTACTTC
TRBV5-1	TRBJ2-1	few	-	CASSQRSDSYNEQFF	TGCGCCAGCAGTCAGCGTAGCGACTCCTACAATGAGCAGTTCTTC
TRBV6-5	TRBJ2-3	few	-	CASSSLAFSTDTQYF	TGTGCCAGCAGTTCCTTAGCGTTTAGCACAGATACGCAGTATTTT
TRBV7-8	TRBJ2-1	many	-	CASSLSPGTRVEQFF	TGTGCCAGCAGCTTATCTCCAGGGACGAGGGTTGAGCAGTTCTTC
TRBV6-5	TRBJ1-1	-	TRBD1	CASSYWKGTGNTEAFF	TGTGCCAGCAGTTACTGGAAGGGGACAGGGAACACTGAAGCTTTCTTT
TRBV7-2	TRBJ2-1	few	TRBD2	CASSFRSGSPRGEQFF	TGTGCCAGCAGCTTTCGTAGCGGGAGTCCCAGGGGTGAGCAGTTCTTC
TRBV7-6	TRBJ2-1	-	TRBD2	CASSSRASGAPGGQFF	TGTGCCAGCAGCTCCAGAGCTAGCGGGGCGCCGGGGGGGCAGTTCTTC
TRBV12-3/TRBV12-4	TRBJ1-6	-	-	CASSLSTGPLNSPLHF	TGTGCCAGCAGTTTAAGTACGGGACCCCTTAATTCACCCCTCCACTTT
TRBV12-3/TRBV12-4	TRBJ2-5	-	-	CASSHGTPRAQETQYF	TGTGCCAGCAGCCACGGGACACCGAGAGCTCAAGAGACCCAGTACTTC
TRBV15	TRBJ2-4	-	-	CATSRPEILAKNIQYF	TGTGCCACCAGTCGGCCCGAGATTTTAGCCAAAAACATTCAGTACTTC
TRBV27	TRBJ1-2	few	TRBD1	CASPHHQGAANYGYTF	TGTGCCAGTCCACACCACCAGGGGGCCGCTAACTATGGCTACACCTTC
TRBV6-5	TRBJ2-1	few	-	CASSFGAERSYNEQFF	TGTGCCAGCAGTTTTGGAGCGGAGCGCTCCTACAATGAGCAGTTCTTC
TRBV15	TRBJ2-1	-	TRBD2	CATSRDGIAGGLYNEQFF	TGTGCCACCAGCAGAGATGGAATAGCGGGAGGTCTCTACAATGAGCAGTTCTTC
TRBV14	TRBJ2-2	-	TRBD1	CASSRTGVRPGELFF	TGTGCCAGCAGCCGGACAGGGGTCCGTCCCGGGGAGCTGTTTTTT
TRBV20-1	TRBJ2-1	few	TRBD1	CSAPGQSENEQFF	TGCAGTGCTCCGGGACAGTCCGAGAATGAGCAGTTCTTC
TRBV20-1	TRBJ1-2	-	-	CRPTSGTHTPYGYTF	TGCAGGCCCACCTCCGGGACACATACACCTTATGGCTACACCTTC
TRBV10-3	TRBJ1-2	many	-	CAISESEHYGYTF	TGTGCCATCAGTGAGTCGGAGCACTATGGCTACACCTTC
TRBV5-1	TRBJ1-5	few	-	CASSPDPNQPQHF	TGCGCCAGCAGCCCGGACCCAAATCAGCCCCAGCATTTT
TRBV10-2	TRBJ2-2	-	-	CASSESLRELFF	TGCGCCAGCAGTGAGTCTTTACGGGAGCTGTTTTTT
TRBV4-2	TRBJ1-1	-	TRBD1	CASSLPAGGFTEAFF	TGTGCCAGCAGCCTCCCGGCAGGGGGGTTCACTGAAGCTTTCTTT
TRBV10-1	TRBJ1-2	-	-	CASTFGQSYGYTF	TGCGCCAGCACATTCGGACAGTCCTATGGCTACACCTTC
TRBV20-1	TRBJ2-1	many	-	CSASFGASSYNEQFF	TGCAGTGCTAGCTTCGGGGCGAGCTCCTACAATGAGCAGTTCTTC
TRBV29-1	TRBJ2-1	many	TRBD1	CSVKTGGALYNEQFF	TGCAGCGTGAAGACAGGGGGTGCCCTCTACAATGAGCAGTTCTTC
TRBV28	TRBJ2-7	-	TRBD1	CASSFEGTVYEQYF	TGTGCCAGCAGTTTTGAAGGGACAGTCTACGAGCAGTACTTC
TRBV7-2	TRBJ2-5	many	-	CASLSRRDSIAETQYF	TGTGCCAGCCTAAGTAGGAGGGACAGCATCGCGGAGACCCAGTACTTC
TRBV3-1	TRBJ1-4	-	-	CASSQGTGNNEKLFF	TGTGCCAGCAGCCAAGGCACAGGAAATAATGAAAAACTGTTTTTT
TRBV28	TRBJ2-2	few	-	CATVNNGDPKYGLFF	TGTGCCACCGTGAACAACGGGGACCCCAAATATGGGCTGTTTTTT
TRBV29-1	TRBJ1-2	few	-	CSVEIPAHPDGYTF	TGCAGCGTTGAAATCCCTGCCCACCCAGATGGCTACACCTTC
TRBV29-1	TRBJ2-1	many	TRBD2	CSAPGLAGANEQFF	TGCAGCGCACCGGGACTAGCGGGAGCAAATGAGCAGTTCTTC
TRBV12-3/TRBV12-4	TRBJ2-7	few	-	CASSLADAYEQYF	TGTGCCAGCAGTTTAGCCGACGCCTACGAGCAGTACTTC
TRBV7-6	TRBJ2-7	-	TRBD2	CASSLIGGSGTRGEQYF	TGTGCCAGCAGCTTAATAGGCGGTAGCGGGACCCGGGGCGAGCAGTACTTC
TRBV3-1	TRBJ1-1	many	-	CASSQGPLNTEAFF	TGTGCCAGCAGCCAAGGACCCTTGAACACTGAAGCTTTCTTT
TRBV15	TRBJ2-3	-	TRBD1	CATSGTGGDTQYF	TGTGCCACCAGCGGGACAGGGGGGGATACGCAGTATTTT
TRBV12-3/TRBV12-4	TRBJ2-5	many	TRBD2	CASSLGGWAGDETQYF	TGTGCCAGCAGTTTGGGGGGTTGGGCGGGAGATGAGACCCAGTACTTC
TRBV20-1	TRBJ2-3	few	TRBD2	CSALGGTSGGTDTQYF	TGCAGTGCTCTCGGCGGGACTAGCGGGGGCACAGATACGCAGTATTTT
TRBV6-6	TRBJ2-7	-	-	CASNTGLRSEQYF	TGTGCCAGCAATACGGGCCTCCGGAGTGAGCAGTACTTC
TRBV12-3/TRBV12-4	TRBJ2-5	-	-	CASSFWALSAKLETQYF	TGTGCCAGCAGTTTCTGGGCTCTGTCAGCTAAGTTAGAGACCCAGTACTTC
TRBV5-1	TRBJ2-5	-	-	CASSLWNGGAGETQYF	TGCGCCAGCAGCTTGTGGAATGGGGGCGCCGGGGAGACCCAGTACTTC
TRBV3-1	TRBJ2-2	few	-	CASSKAGATGELFF	TGTGCCAGCAGCAAAGCAGGGGCCACCGGGGAGCTGTTTTTT
TRBV20-1	TRBJ1-5	few	TRBD1	CSASPFTPRGGQPQHF	TGCAGTGCTAGTCCCTTTACGCCCAGGGGGGGCCAGCCCCAGCATTTT
TRBV12-3/TRBV12-4	TRBJ2-1	many	-	CASSFLGTGNEQFF	TGTGCCAGCAGTTTCCTGGGGACGGGGAATGAGCAGTTCTTC
TRBV28	TRBJ2-1	many	-	CASSSRTEQFF	TGTGCCAGCAGTTCACGAACAGAGCAGTTCTTC
TRBV6-5	TRBJ1-5	few	-	CASSYPPRDSNQPQHF	TGTGCCAGCAGTTACCCACCTAGGGACAGCAATCAGCCCCAGCATTTT
TRBV4-1	TRBJ1-1	few	-	CASSQGAGLLNTEAFF	TGCGCCAGCAGCCAAGGTGCGGGTTTACTGAACACTGAAGCTTTCTTT
TRBV7-9	TRBJ1-6	few	-	CASSLRGVSGSPLHF	TGTGCCAGCAGCTTAAGAGGGGTTAGTGGTTCACCCCTCCACTTT
TRBV12-5	TRBJ1-2	-	-	CASGLVVTGTRGYGYTF	TGTGCTAGTGGTTTGGTTGTGACAGGAACGCGGGGATATGGCTACACCTTC
TRBV6-5	TRBJ2-1	few	-	CASSYSGVPNEQFF	TGTGCCAGCAGTTACTCGGGGGTTCCCAATGAGCAGTTCTTC
TRBV5-6	TRBJ2-7	few	-	CASSLLAGEYEQYF	TGTGCCAGCAGCTTGTTGGCAGGGGAGTACGAGCAGTACTTC
TRBV5-1	TRBJ2-2	-	-	CASSLVSSTGELFF	TGCGCCAGCAGCTTGGTATCAAGCACCGGGGAGCTGTTTTTT
TRBV10-1	TRBJ2-1	-	-	CASSESDSGSYNEQFF	TGCGCCAGCAGTGAGTCAGATTCAGGCTCCTACAATGAGCAGTTCTTC
TRBV6-5	TRBJ1-1	-	-	CASSYEGVGVGTEAFF	TGTGCCAGCAGTTACGAGGGGGTGGGGGTAGGCACTGAAGCTTTCTTT
TRBV10-2	TRBJ2-5	-	TRBD2	CASRWGTSGEETKYF	TGCGCCAGCCGTTGGGGAACTAGCGGCGAAGAGACCAAGTACTTC